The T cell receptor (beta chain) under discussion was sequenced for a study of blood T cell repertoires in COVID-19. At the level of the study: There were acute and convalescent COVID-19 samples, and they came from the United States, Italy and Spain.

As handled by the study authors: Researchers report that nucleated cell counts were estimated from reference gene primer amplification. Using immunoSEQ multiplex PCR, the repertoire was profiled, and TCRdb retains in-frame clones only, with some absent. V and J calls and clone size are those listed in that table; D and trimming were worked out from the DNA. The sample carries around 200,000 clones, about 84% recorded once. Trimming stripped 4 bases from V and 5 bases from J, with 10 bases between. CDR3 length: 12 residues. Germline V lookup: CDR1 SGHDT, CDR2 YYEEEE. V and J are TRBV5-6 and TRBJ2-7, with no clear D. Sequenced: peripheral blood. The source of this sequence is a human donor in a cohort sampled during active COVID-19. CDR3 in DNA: TGTGCCAGCAGCGTTTCCTACCACGAGCAGTACTTC. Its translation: CASSVSYHEQYF.